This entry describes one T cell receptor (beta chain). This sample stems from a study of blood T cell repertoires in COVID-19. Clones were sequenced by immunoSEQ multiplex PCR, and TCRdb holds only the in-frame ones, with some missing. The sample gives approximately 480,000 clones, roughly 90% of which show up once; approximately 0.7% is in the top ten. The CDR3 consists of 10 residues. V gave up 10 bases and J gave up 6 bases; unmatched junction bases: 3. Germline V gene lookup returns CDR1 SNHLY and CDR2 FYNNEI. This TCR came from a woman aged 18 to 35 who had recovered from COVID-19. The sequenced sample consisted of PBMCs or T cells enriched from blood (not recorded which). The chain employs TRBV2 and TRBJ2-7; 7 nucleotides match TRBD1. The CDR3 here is CATGGGEQYF. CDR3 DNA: TGTGCCACAGGGGGTGGCGAGCAGTACTTC.